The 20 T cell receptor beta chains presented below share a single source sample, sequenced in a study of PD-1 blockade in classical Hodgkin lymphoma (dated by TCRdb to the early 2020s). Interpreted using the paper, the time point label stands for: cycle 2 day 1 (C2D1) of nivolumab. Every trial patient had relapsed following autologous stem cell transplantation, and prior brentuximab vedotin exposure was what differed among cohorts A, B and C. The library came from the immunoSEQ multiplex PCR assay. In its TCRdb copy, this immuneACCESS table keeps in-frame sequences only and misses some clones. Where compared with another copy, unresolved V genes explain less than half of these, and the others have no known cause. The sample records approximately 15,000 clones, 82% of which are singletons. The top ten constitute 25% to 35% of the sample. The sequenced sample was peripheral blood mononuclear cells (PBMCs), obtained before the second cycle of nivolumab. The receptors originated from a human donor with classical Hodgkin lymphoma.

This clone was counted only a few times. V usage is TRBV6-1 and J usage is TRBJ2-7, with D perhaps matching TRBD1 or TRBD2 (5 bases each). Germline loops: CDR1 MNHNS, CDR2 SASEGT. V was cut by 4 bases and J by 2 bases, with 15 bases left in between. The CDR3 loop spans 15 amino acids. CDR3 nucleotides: TGTGCCAGCAGTGTGCCGGGGCGCCCTCCCTACGAGCAGTACTTC. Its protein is CASSVPGRPPYEQYF.

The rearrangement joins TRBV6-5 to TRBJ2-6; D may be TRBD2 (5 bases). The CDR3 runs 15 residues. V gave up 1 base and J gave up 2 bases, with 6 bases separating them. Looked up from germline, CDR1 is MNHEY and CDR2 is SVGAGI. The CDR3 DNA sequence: TGTGCCAGCAGTTACTTCGGGGCTGGGGCCAACGTCCTGACTTTC. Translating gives CASSYFGAGANVLTF.

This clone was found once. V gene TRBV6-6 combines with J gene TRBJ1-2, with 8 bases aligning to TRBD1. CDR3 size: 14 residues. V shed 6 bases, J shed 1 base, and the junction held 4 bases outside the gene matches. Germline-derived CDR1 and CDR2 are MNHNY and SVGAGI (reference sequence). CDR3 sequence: CASRQGESNYGYTF. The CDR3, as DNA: TGTGCCAGCAGACAGGGGGAGAGTAACTATGGCTACACCTTC.

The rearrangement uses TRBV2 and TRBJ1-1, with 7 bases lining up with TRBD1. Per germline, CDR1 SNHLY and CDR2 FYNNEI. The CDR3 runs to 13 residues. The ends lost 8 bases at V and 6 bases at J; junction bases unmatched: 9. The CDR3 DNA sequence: TGTGCCAGCGGACCACAGGGGAGGGCTGAAGCTTTCTTT. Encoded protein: CASGPQGRAEAFF.

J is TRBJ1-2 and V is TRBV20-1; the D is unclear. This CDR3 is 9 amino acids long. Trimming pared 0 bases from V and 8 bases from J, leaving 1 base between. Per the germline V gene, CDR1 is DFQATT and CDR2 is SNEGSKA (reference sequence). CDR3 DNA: TGCAGTGCTAGAGAAGGCTACACCTTC. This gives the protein CSAREGYTF.

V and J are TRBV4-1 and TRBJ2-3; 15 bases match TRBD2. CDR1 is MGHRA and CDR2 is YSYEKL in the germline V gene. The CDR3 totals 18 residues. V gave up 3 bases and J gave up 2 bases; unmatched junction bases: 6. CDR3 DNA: TGCGCCAGCAGCCATCCAGGACTAGCGGGGGGGCCCACAGATACGCAGTATTTT. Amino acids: CASSHPGLAGGPTDTQYF.

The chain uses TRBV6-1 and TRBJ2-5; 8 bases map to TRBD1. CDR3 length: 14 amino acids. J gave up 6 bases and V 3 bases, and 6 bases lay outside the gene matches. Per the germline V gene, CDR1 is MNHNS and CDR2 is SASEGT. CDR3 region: CASSEAGGWKTQYF. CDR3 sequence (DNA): TGTGCCAGCAGTGAGGCAGGGGGCTGGAAGACCCAGTACTTC.

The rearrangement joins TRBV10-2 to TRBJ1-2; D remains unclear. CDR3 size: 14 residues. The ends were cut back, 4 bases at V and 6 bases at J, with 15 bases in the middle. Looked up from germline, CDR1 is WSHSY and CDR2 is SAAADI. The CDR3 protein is CASSVRVGDDGYTF. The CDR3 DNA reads TGCGCCAGCAGTGTGCGGGTGGGAGACGATGGCTACACCTTC.

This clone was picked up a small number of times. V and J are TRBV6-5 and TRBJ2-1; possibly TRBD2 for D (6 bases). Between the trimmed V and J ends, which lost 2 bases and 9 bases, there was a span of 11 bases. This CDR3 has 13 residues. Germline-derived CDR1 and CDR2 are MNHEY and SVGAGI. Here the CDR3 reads CASSYGRWGEQFF. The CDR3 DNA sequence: TGTGCCAGCAGTTACGGGAGGTGGGGTGAGCAGTTCTTC.

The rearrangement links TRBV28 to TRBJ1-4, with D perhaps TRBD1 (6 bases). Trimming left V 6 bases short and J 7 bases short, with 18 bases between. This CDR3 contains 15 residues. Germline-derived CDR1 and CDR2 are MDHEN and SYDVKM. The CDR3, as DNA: TGTGCCAGCAGCCTCCAAGGGGGAATGAGTGAAAAACTGTTTTTT. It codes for CASSLQGGMSEKLFF.

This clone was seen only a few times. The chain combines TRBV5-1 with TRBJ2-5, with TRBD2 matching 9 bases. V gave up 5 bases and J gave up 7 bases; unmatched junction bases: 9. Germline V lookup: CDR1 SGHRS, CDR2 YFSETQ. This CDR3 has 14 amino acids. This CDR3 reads CASSLSGGPGTQYF. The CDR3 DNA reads TGCGCCAGCAGTCTCAGCGGGGGGCCAGGGACCCAGTACTTC.

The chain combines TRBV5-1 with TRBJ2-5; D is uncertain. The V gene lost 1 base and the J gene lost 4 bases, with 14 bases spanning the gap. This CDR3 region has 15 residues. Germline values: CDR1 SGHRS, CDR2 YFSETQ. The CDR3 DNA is TGCGCCAGCAGCTTGTTGTTAGGTCGTCGAGAGACCCAGTACTTC. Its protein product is CASSLLLGRRETQYF.

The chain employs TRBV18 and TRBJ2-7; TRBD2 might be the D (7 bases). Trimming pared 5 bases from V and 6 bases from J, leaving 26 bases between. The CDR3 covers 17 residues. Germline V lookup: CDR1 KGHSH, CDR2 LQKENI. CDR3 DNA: TGTGCCAGCTCAGCAAACCTGGGGGCGGGGGCTGAGTTCGAGCAGTACTTC. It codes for CASSANLGAGAEFEQYF.

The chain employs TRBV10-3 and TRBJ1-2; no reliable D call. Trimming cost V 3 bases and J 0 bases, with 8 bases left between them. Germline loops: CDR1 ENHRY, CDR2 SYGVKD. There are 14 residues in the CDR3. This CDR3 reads CAISDWFSNYGYTF. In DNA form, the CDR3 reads TGTGCCATCAGTGATTGGTTTTCTAACTATGGCTACACCTTC.

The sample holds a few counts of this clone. CDR3 nucleotides: TGTGCCAGCAGTTTAGAGCTTTATGGCTACACCTTC. Translated: CASSLELYGYTF. This chain connects TRBV28 to TRBJ1-2; D is ambiguous. The V and J ends lost 2 bases and 5 bases respectively, with 6 bases between them. The V gene's germline CDR1 is MDHEN and CDR2 SYDVKM. The length of the CDR3 is 12 residues.

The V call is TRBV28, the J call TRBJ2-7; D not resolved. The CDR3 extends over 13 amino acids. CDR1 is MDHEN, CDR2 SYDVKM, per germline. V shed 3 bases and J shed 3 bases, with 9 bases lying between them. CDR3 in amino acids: CASSLIGVYEQYF. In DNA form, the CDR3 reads TGTGCCAGCAGTTTGATAGGCGTCTACGAGCAGTACTTC. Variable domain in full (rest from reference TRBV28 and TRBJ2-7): DVKVTQSSRYLVKRTGEKVFLECVQDMDHENMFWYRQDPGLGLRLIYFSYDVKMKEKGDIPEGYSVSREKKERFSLILESASTNQTSMYLCASSLIGVYEQYFGPGTRLTVT.

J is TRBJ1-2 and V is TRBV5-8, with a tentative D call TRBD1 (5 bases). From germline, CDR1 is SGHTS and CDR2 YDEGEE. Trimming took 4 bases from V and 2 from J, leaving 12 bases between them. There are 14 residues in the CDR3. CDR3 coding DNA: TGTGCCAGCAGCCTTATGGGACTAAACTATGGCTACACCTTC. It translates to CASSLMGLNYGYTF.

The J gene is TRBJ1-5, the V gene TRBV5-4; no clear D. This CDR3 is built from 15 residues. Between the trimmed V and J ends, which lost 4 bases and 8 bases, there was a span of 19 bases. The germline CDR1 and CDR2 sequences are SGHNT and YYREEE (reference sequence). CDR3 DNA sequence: TGTGCCAGCAGCATAGCGGGCCATCTGGAGGAGCCCCAGCATTTT. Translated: CASSIAGHLEEPQHF.

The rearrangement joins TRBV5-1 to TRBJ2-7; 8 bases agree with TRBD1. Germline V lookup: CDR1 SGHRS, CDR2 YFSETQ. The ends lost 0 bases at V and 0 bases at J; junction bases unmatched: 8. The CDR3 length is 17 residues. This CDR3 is CASSLASGQGSSYEQYF. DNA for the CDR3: TGCGCCAGCAGCTTGGCCTCTGGACAGGGATCCTCCTACGAGCAGTACTTC.

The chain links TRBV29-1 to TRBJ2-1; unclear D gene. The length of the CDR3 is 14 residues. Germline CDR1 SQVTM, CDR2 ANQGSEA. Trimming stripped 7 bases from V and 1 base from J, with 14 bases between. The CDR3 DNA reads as TGCAGCGGCTTAGACCCAGAATCCTACAATGAGCAGTTCTTC. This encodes CSGLDPESYNEQFF.